The present T cell receptor beta chain was sequenced within a study of T cells after yellow fever vaccination. About the research overall: Those fractions that held only low numbers of cells were prepared using the SMART-Seq v4 Ultra Low Input RNA kit.

This clonotype was picked up a small number of times. Its antigen is not known. The CDR3 contains 14 residues. The V gene lost 4 bases and the J gene lost 4 bases, with 13 bases spanning the gap. The germline V gene has CDR1 SGHNT and CDR2 YYREEE (reference sequence). It was through 5'RACE template switching that TCR cDNA was made, with a universal primer site and UMIs added. TCRdb itself ran the 5' RACE reads through MiXCR, one entry per CDR3 protein. Seen here are about 170,000 distinct CDR3 sequences, 6.2% observed once, and the top ten hold nearly 3%. General study points: Post-booster repertoires contained most primary-vaccination clones again (roughly 96% CD4, less than 90% CD8). Sorted repertoires could include abundant contaminating clonotypes from bulk cells.

The chain couples TRBV5-4 to TRBJ2-3, with a weak D call TRBD2 (6 bases). The sample was CD4+ T cells sorted from PBMCs, taken on the day of the first yellow fever vaccination. The TCR comes from a young man who received the YFV17D yellow fever vaccine. The CDR3 spells CASSAGDFPDTQYF. The CDR3 region has the DNA TGTGCCAGCAGCGCCGGGGACTTCCCAGATACGCAGTATTTT.